The clone carrying this T cell receptor beta chain was seen a handful of times. 60 Vbeta and 13 Jbeta primers were used in PCR. Repertoires were generated with immunoSEQ multiplex PCR, while TCRdb's copy carries only in-frame clones and drops some. The sample holds about 160,000 clones, approximately 76% seen once. Trimming removed 4 bases from V and 4 bases from J; junction bases left unmatched: 4. Germline CDR1 and CDR2: LGHNA and YSLEER. CDR3 length: 14 amino acids. The data stem from a study of cytomegalovirus exposure and HLA in healthy donors. The sequenced sample consisted of PBMCs. This chain uses TRBV4-3 with TRBJ2-3, with 8 positions matching TRBD1. The clonotype comes from a man in his sixties in good health and CMV-seronegative. The CDR3 region has the DNA TGCGCCAGCAGCCGGCGGACAGGGTCAGATACGCAGTATTTT. Translation: CASSRRTGSDTQYF.